This TCR beta chain is drawn from a study of T-cell memory formation after mild COVID-19 (dated by TCRdb to the early 2020s). The study in broad terms: TCR sequence clusters from the two donors were largely donor specific. In two donors, T-cell clones that expanded and contracted after mild COVID-19 were tracked by sequencing TCRalpha and TCRbeta repertoires over time. The cohort comprised two young, previously healthy adult volunteers, one female and one male.

The paper's findings and limits, for the study overall: The study covered only two mild cases, and larger cohorts including severe cases with pre-infection samples were considered necessary. The second-wave clones that peaked on day 37 were not confirmed to be SARS-CoV-2 specific. Some responding clones were detected in pre-infection memory, which suggested that pre-existing cross-reactive memory T cells had joined the SARS-CoV-2 response. Contracting CD4+ clones were located mainly in the CM and EM memory subsets, whereas CD8+ clones were found to be enriched in EMRA. Clones that contracted from day 15 to 85 showed balanced CD4/CD8 phenotypes, whereas a second wave of clones that expanded from day 15 to 37 leaned towards CD4+.

Comment on this clonotype: Its antigen is currently not known. Base quality data are lacking; no much larger clone is found one base away.

Trimming accounts for 5 bases at V and 11 bases at J, while the number of junction bases matched to no gene is 7. As encoded in the germline V gene, CDR1 is SGHTA while CDR2 is FQGNSA. The CDR3 sequence holds 12 residues, the cysteine and phenylalanine included. CDR3 DNA is the only sequence kept; it has 36 bases, read in frame from the first base. Ficoll-Paque density gradient centrifugation was used to isolate PBMCs. The sequencing machine was an Illumina NovaSeq 6000. Using 5'RACE with constant-segment primers, TCRalpha and TCRbeta cDNA libraries were constructed, with sample barcodes and unique molecular identifiers added in the process. Trizol reagent was used to extract RNA from every sample. Library amplification was performed in two PCR steps, and a second sample barcode and Illumina TruSeq adapters were introduced in the second step. Sequencing of libraries was performed on an Illumina NovaSeq with 2 x 150 bp paired-end reads. In the paper's pipeline: Reads were demultiplexed and collapsed into UMI-guided consensus sequences with migec v1.2.7. With mixcr v2.1.11, UMI consensuses were aligned to TRA and TRB V and J templates and assembled into clonotypes. A clonotype was counted as expanded or contracted only when both edgeR and NoisET called the clonotype significant, with the noise models trained on biological replicates. edgeR calls used a false discovery rate-adjusted p below 0.01 and a log2 fold-change threshold of 1. As an exploratory analysis of dynamics, max-normalized trajectories of the 1000 most abundant clonotypes were examined with PCA combined with hierarchical clustering. Separately sequenced CD4+ and CD8+ repertoires were used to assign the CD4 or CD8 phenotype of responding clones. The public sequencing data were trimmed at Q25 with fastp and processed into clonotypes with MiXCR by TCRdb, which kept only in-frame beta chains. Records with the same CDR3 protein are collapsed into one entry carrying the most frequent genes and DNA. For this entry, the V and J calls and clone size follow TCRdb and not the study's own pipeline. The sample records around 300,000 distinct CDR3 sequences, 12% to 15% of which are singletons. The biggest ten clones account for about 24% of the sample.

The sequenced sample consisted of PBMCs or a T cell subset sorted from them (not recorded which). The sequence links TRBV7-2 to TRBJ1-2, with 8 middle bases fitting TRBD1. The origin of this receptor is a man aged 18-30 years who had mild COVID-19 (a few samples of this study predate the infection). The sample titles of this study are shuffled in the database, so cell type and time point are left out; the donor was told from shared clones. CDR3 reads: CASSVGTGEYTF. The DNA is as follows: TGTGCCAGCAGCGTCGGGACAGGCGAATACACCTTC.